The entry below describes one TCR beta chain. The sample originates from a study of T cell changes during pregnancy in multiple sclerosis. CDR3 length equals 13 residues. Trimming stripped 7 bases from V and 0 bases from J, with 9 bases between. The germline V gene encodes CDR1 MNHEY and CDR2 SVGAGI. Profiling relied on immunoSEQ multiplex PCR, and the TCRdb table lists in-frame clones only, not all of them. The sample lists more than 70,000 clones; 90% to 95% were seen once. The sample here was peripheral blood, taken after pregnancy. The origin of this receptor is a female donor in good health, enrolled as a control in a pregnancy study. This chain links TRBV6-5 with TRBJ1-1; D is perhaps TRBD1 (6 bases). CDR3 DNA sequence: TGTGCCAGCATCGGGACAATGAACACTGAAGCTTTCTTT. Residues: CASIGTMNTEAFF.